The TCR beta chain described here comes from a study of shared clonotypes between healthy human individuals. Naivety among CD8 cells was defined by CD45RO negativity and positive CCR7 selection, thereby excluding terminally differentiated effector memory CD45RA+ cells. Repertoires were generated with immunoSEQ multiplex PCR, while TCRdb's copy carries only in-frame clones and drops some. The table records about 580,000 clones, roughly 98% of them present only once. Between the trimmed V and J ends, which lost 2 bases and 8 bases, there was a span of 7 bases. Germline V CDR1 and CDR2: SGHDT, YYEEEE. The CDR3 extends over 12 amino acids.

Material: naive CD8+ T cells sorted from blood. The TCR was taken from a man under 40 in good health. The J gene is TRBJ2-2, the V gene TRBV5-6, with no clear D. CDR3 loop: CASSFGVGELFF. The CDR3 bases are TGTGCCAGCAGCTTTGGGGTGGGGGAGCTGTTTTTT. Together with reference TRBV5-6 and TRBJ2-2, the CDR3 gives the full variable domain: DAGVTQSPTHLIKTRGQQVTLRCSPKSGHDTVSWYQQALGQGPQFIFQYYEEEERQRGNFPDRFSGHQFPNYSSELNVNALLLGDSALYLCASSFGVGELFFGEGSRLTVL.